Sequencing of this T cell receptor beta chain was carried out in a study of CD8 T cells in ankylosing spondylitis. Study findings and constraints: The authors reported significant enrichment of disease-linked clones in matched ankylosing spondylitis synovial fluid. Characteristic, it appeared, of ankylosing spondylitis blood was a TCR beta motif of roughly 8 highly homologous variants.

The CDR3 sequence is 15 residues long. CDR1 LGHDT and CDR2 YNNKEL come from the germline V gene (reference sequence). Trimming took 4 bases from V and 4 from J, leaving 16 bases between them. Using its own MiXCR run on the 5' RACE reads, TCRdb lists one record per CDR3 protein. The data contain fewer than 550,000 distinct CDR3 sequences, approximately 5% of them seen just once; the ten biggest clones take up around 3.5%. As concerns this clonotype: Its antigen remains unknown.

This TCR was recovered from a male donor with ankylosing spondylitis. V and J are TRBV3-1 and TRBJ2-5; TRBD2 might be the D (6 bases). The sequenced material came from blood, either unsorted or a sorted T cell fraction (not recorded which). In nucleotides, the CDR3 is TGTGCCAGCAGCCGCTTGTCTAGCGCATCAGAGACCCAGTACTTC. Its protein is CASSRLSSASETQYF.